The 23 T cell receptor beta chains in this list originate from one sample, sequenced in a study of T cell responses to AZD1222 COVID-19 vaccine (dated by TCRdb to about 2021). Per the publication, the time point label means: baseline before first vaccination. The library was made by the immunoSEQ multiplex PCR assay. Imported from immuneACCESS, the table was reduced by TCRdb to in-frame sequences with V and J called. These copies leave out some clones; in studies compared against another copy, an unresolved V gene accounts for under half, and the cause of the remainder is not known. Counted in this sample were 200,000 or so clones; 85% to 95% of them appeared once. The top ten hold about 9% of the sample. Sample: peripheral blood, taken on day 0 of AZD1222 vaccination. The receptors originated from an adult in good health.

This sequence joins TRBV5-5 and TRBJ1-1; tentative D call: TRBD1 (5 bases). There are 14 residues in the CDR3. V was cut by 7 bases and J by 0 bases, with 13 bases left in between. In germline, CDR1 is SGHKS, CDR2 YYEKEE (reference sequence). The DNA of the CDR3 is TGTGCCAGCCGCCCGGGGCCCTTGAACACTGAAGCTTTCTTT. Its translation is CASRPGPLNTEAFF.

J is TRBJ1-3 and V is TRBV7-8; D not resolved. Germline V gene lookup returns CDR1 SGHVS and CDR2 FQNEAQ. The CDR3 runs 15 residues. Trimming took off 5 bases at V and 0 bases at J, with 11 bases between the two ends. The CDR3 loop is CASSRDGRSGNTIYF. The CDR3 nucleotides read TGTGCCAGCAGCCGAGACGGACGCTCTGGAAACACCATATATTTT.

This CDR3 reads CASSAGQGALYEQYF. In nucleotides, the CDR3 is TGTGCCAGCAGCGCTGGACAGGGGGCTTTATACGAGCAGTACTTC. The chain has TRBV9 and TRBJ2-7, with 11 bases fitting TRBD1. The CDR3 consists of 15 residues. V shed 3 bases and J 4 bases; nucleotides not matched to a gene: 6. The V gene's germline CDR1 is SGDLS and CDR2 YYNGEE. Together with reference TRBV9 and TRBJ2-7, the CDR3 gives the full variable domain: DSGVTQTPKHLITATGQRVTLRCSPRSGDLSVYWYQQSLDQGLQFLIQYYNGEERAKGNILERFSAQQFPDLHSELNLSSLELGDSALYFCASSAGQGALYEQYFGPGTRLTVT.

This chain joins TRBV11-3 and TRBJ2-7; D gene uncertain. Per the germline V gene, CDR1 is SGHNT and CDR2 is YENEEA. CDR3 length: 13 residues. Trimming removed 3 bases at V and 5 bases at J, with 11 bases between. The CDR3 protein is CASSFGYGDEQYF. The CDR3, as DNA: TGTGCCAGCAGCTTCGGGTATGGCGACGAGCAGTACTTC. Full variable domain (rest looked up from reference TRBV11-3 and TRBJ2-7): EAGVVQSPRYKIIEKKQPVAFWCNPISGHNTLYWYLQNLGQGPELLIRYENEEAVDDSQLPKDRFSAERLKGVDSTLKIQPAELGDSAVYLCASSFGYGDEQYFGPGTRLTVT.

The CDR3 sequence is CASSTKPGNGANVLTF. The CDR3 nucleotides are TGTGCCAGTAGTACGAAACCAGGAAATGGGGCCAACGTCCTGACTTTC. The chain links TRBV19 to TRBJ2-6; the D is unclear. The ends were cut back, 4 bases at V and 3 bases at J, with 13 bases in the middle. Germline V CDR1 and CDR2: LNHDA, SQIVND (reference sequence). The length of the CDR3 is 16 residues. The variable domain in full, with the rest retrieved from reference TRBV19 and TRBJ2-6, is DGGITQSPKYLFRKEGQNVTLSCEQNLNHDAMYWYRQDPGQGLRLIYYSQIVNDFQKGDIAEGYSVSREKKESFPLTVTSAQKNPTAFYLCASSTKPGNGANVLTFGAGSRLTVL.

The rearrangement joins TRBV13 to TRBJ1-4; D call uncertain. This CDR3 is built from 15 residues. Trimming took 4 bases from V and 0 from J, leaving 9 bases between them. CDR1 is PRHDT and CDR2 is FYEKMQ in the germline V gene (reference sequence). DNA of the CDR3: TGTGCCAGCAGCTCAAGTAATGCAACTAATGAAAAACTGTTTTTT. The encoded protein is CASSSSNATNEKLFF.

V gene TRBV5-4 combines with J gene TRBJ2-6; D may be TRBD2 (6 bases). Germline-derived CDR1 and CDR2 are SGHNT and YYREEE (reference sequence). V shed 0 bases and J shed 1 base, with 11 bases lying between them. CDR3 length equals 17 residues. This CDR3 reads CASSLGSGWSGANVLTF. In DNA form, the CDR3 reads TGTGCCAGCAGCTTGGGGAGCGGGTGGTCTGGGGCCAACGTCCTGACTTTC. The variable domain in full, with the rest retrieved from reference TRBV5-4 and TRBJ2-6, is ETGVTQSPTHLIKTRGQQVTLRCSSQSGHNTVSWYQQALGQGPQFIFQYYREEENGRGNFPPRFSGLQFPNYSSELNVNALELDDSALYLCASSLGSGWSGANVLTFGAGSRLTVL.

This chain uses TRBV6-5 with TRBJ1-1, with a tentative D call TRBD1 (6 bases). Germline loops: CDR1 MNHEY, CDR2 SVGAGI. The CDR3 consists of 13 residues. V was clipped by 7 bases and J by 4 bases, with 13 bases between them. This chain's CDR3 is CASIGGRGTEAFF. DNA of the CDR3: TGTGCCAGCATCGGAGGCAGGGGCACTGAAGCTTTCTTT.

The chain links TRBV4-2 to TRBJ1-2, with a tentative D call TRBD1 (6 bases). This CDR3 has 12 amino acids. Germline V gene sequence: CDR1 LGHNA, CDR2 YNFKEQ. Trimming took off 4 bases at V and 4 bases at J, with 7 bases between the two ends. CDR3 bases: TGTGCCAGCAGCCCGACAGGCTATGGCTACACCTTC. It yields the protein CASSPTGYGYTF.

This sequence joins TRBV19 and TRBJ1-3; unclear D gene. The CDR3 totals 15 residues. Germline V gene sequence: CDR1 LNHDA, CDR2 SQIVND (reference sequence). Trimming stripped 3 bases from V and 0 bases from J, with 9 bases between. The CDR3 coding sequence is TGTGCCAGTAGTATCTCAATCCGCTCTGGAAACACCATATATTTT. It codes for CASSISIRSGNTIYF.

The rearrangement links TRBV4-2 to TRBJ1-5; D not resolved. The V and J ends lost 0 bases and 1 base respectively, with 7 bases between them. The CDR3 extends over 15 amino acids. Germline loops: CDR1 LGHNA, CDR2 YNFKEQ. CDR3 nucleotide sequence: TGTGCCAGCAGCCAAGAAGAACACAGCAATCAGCCCCAGCATTTT. It translates to CASSQEEHSNQPQHF.

The chain joins TRBV5-6 to TRBJ1-1; D is unresolved. Deletions cut 4 bases from V and 3 bases from J, with 10 bases between. The CDR3 runs 13 residues. Germline V gives CDR1 SGHDT, CDR2 YYEEEE. CDR3 sequence (DNA): TGTGCCAGCAGCCTCACTGATGACACTGAAGCTTTCTTT. Protein: CASSLTDDTEAFF.

This clone was picked up one time. The chain links TRBV4-3 to TRBJ2-5, with a tentative D call TRBD2 (6 bases). V shed 1 base and J shed 4 bases, with 16 bases lying between them. The CDR3 sequence is 16 residues long. The germline V gene encodes CDR1 LGHNA and CDR2 YSLEER. CDR3: CASSQGVGLATETQYF. The DNA for the CDR3 is TGCGCCAGCAGCCAAGGGGTCGGTCTAGCGACAGAGACCCAGTACTTC.

The chain combines TRBV28 with TRBJ1-4, with D uncertain. With 6 bases removed from V and 0 bases from J, the gap between germline ends came to 14 bases. The CDR3 loop spans 16 amino acids. In germline, CDR1 is MDHEN, CDR2 SYDVKM. The CDR3 DNA follows: TGTGCCAGCAGCCTCCCCTCGCCGGCAACTAATGAAAAACTGTTTTTT. Amino acids: CASSLPSPATNEKLFF.

This clone has just a few counts. The chain couples TRBV5-6 to TRBJ2-7; TRBD1 aligns across 7 bases. This CDR3 is 15 amino acids long. The junction had 6 bases not matched to a gene; V was cut back by 0 bases and J by 3 bases. CDR1 and CDR2 from the germline V gene are SGHDT and YYEEEE. The CDR3 DNA sequence: TGTGCCAGCAGCTTGGGAGACAGGGCCTTCTACGAGCAGTACTTC. Translation: CASSLGDRAFYEQYF.

CDR3 DNA sequence: TGTGCCAGTAGTACCGAGGACAGGCCTCCCTACGAGCAGTACTTC. Translated: CASSTEDRPPYEQYF. This rearrangement joins TRBV19 to TRBJ2-7; 7 bases are a match to TRBD1. In germline, CDR1 is LNHDA, CDR2 SQIVND (reference sequence). With 4 bases clipped from V and 2 bases from J, the junction kept 8 bases outside the gene matches. There are 15 residues in the CDR3.

V gene TRBV19 combines with J gene TRBJ1-4; no reliable D call. Trimming removed 5 bases at V and 0 bases at J, with 10 bases between. CDR1 is LNHDA, CDR2 SQIVND, per germline (reference sequence). The CDR3 covers 15 residues. CDR3 amino acids: CASSLERATNEKLFF. CDR3 nucleotides: TGTGCCAGTAGTCTTGAGCGGGCAACTAATGAAAAACTGTTTTTT.

This chain links TRBV12-3 or TRBV12-4 with TRBJ2-1, with a weak D call TRBD2 (5 bases). The CDR3 loop spans 11 amino acids. V gave up 3 bases and J gave up 10 bases, with 7 bases separating them. The chain's CDR3 is CASSLEDEQFF. CDR3 sequence (DNA): TGTGCCAGCAGTTTGGAGGACGAGCAGTTCTTC.

The chain carries TRBV28 and TRBJ2-1; 10 bases are a match to TRBD2. V lost 4 bases and J lost 0; bases outside the gene matches: 15. Germline assignment: CDR1 MDHEN and CDR2 SYDVKM. The CDR3 runs 20 residues. The CDR3 DNA reads TGTGCCAGCAGTTCCTTGACAGGGCTAAGCGGGAGGGACTCCTACAATGAGCAGTTCTTC. Translation gives CASSSLTGLSGRDSYNEQFF.

J is TRBJ1-1 and V is TRBV19; 8 bases map to TRBD1. Trimming removed 7 bases from V and 4 bases from J; junction bases left unmatched: 14. The CDR3 extends over 16 amino acids. Germline loops: CDR1 LNHDA, CDR2 SQIVND (reference sequence). CDR3 loop: CASTQGAPGPTTEAFF. CDR3 in DNA: TGTGCCAGTACCCAGGGGGCTCCGGGACCAACCACTGAAGCTTTCTTT.

The chain recombines TRBV28 with TRBJ1-1; D call uncertain. Trimming stripped 4 bases from V and 5 bases from J, with 11 bases between. The germline gives CDR1 MDHEN, CDR2 SYDVKM. CDR3 length equals 13 residues. CDR3 region: CASSSSAGTEAFF. CDR3 coding DNA: TGTGCCAGCAGTTCCAGTGCGGGGACTGAAGCTTTCTTT.

This chain joins TRBV9 and TRBJ1-3; D is uncertain. Germline CDR1 SGDLS, CDR2 YYNGEE. V was cut by 7 bases and J by 0 bases, with 11 bases left in between. CDR3 length: 14 residues. CDR3 residues: CASAEGPSGNTIYF. The DNA for the CDR3 is TGTGCCAGCGCGGAGGGTCCCTCTGGAAACACCATATATTTT.

The J gene is TRBJ2-1, the V gene TRBV19, with TRBD1 identical over 9 bases. The CDR3 loop spans 15 amino acids. Trimming took 4 bases from V and 4 from J; bases not matched to a gene: 5. Per germline, CDR1 LNHDA and CDR2 SQIVND (reference sequence). CDR3 coding DNA: TGTGCCAGTAGTACGGGACAGGGTCAGTACAATGAGCAGTTCTTC. This encodes CASSTGQGQYNEQFF.